These 27 T cell receptor beta chains originate from one sample sequenced in a study of blood T cell repertoires in COVID-19. Profiling relied on immunoSEQ multiplex PCR, and the TCRdb table lists in-frame clones only, not all of them. The sample comprises 65,000 or so clones, 81% of which are singletons, and about 15% rests with the top ten. Sequenced material: peripheral blood. These receptors were taken from a man of 80 years or more with acute or convalescent COVID-19.

This chain connects TRBV5-1 to TRBJ1-1; the D gene is possibly TRBD1 (6 bases). V lost 2 bases and J lost 5, with 16 bases in between. Germline CDR1 is SGHRS and CDR2 is YFSETQ. The CDR3 extends over 15 amino acids. CDR3: CASSFSLQGGTEAFF. The CDR3 DNA sequence: TGCGCCAGCAGCTTTTCACTACAGGGTGGGACTGAAGCTTTCTTT.

The chain couples TRBV19 to TRBJ2-3; 11 bases align to TRBD2. Germline V gene data show CDR1 as LNHDA and CDR2 as SQIVND (reference sequence). This CDR3 comprises 19 residues. V was pared by 5 bases and J by 2 bases, with 15 bases of the junction left unmatched. CDR3 nucleotide sequence: TGTGCCAGTAGTGCAGAAGGCCTACTAGCGGGGGCGCTCACAGATACGCAGTATTTT. It is translated as CASSAEGLLAGALTDTQYF.

The V and J genes are TRBV2 and TRBJ2-7; possible D gene TRBD2, 7 bases. Germline CDR1 reads SNHLY; CDR2 reads FYNNEI. CDR3 length equals 15 residues. The V end was cut by 6 bases, the J end by 3 bases, with 18 bases between. This chain's CDR3 is CASSSKGGKGYEQYF. The CDR3, as DNA: TGTGCCAGCAGCTCAAAGGGGGGGAAGGGCTACGAGCAGTACTTC.

The chain employs TRBV2 and TRBJ1-5; TRBD1 aligns across 9 bases. V dropped 4 bases and J dropped 10; count of bases not matched to a gene: 8. CDR3 length: 14 residues. Germline CDR1 and CDR2: SNHLY and FYNNEI. The CDR3 loop is CASSAGTGPSPQHF. CDR3 nucleotide sequence: TGTGCCAGCAGTGCCGGGACAGGGCCATCTCCCCAGCATTTT.

The chain uses TRBV16 and TRBJ2-2; possible D gene TRBD1, 5 bases. V lost 2 bases and J lost 1, with 8 bases in between. Germline values: CDR1 KGHSY, CDR2 FQNENV. The CDR3 has 15 residues. CDR3 bases: TGTGCCAGCAGCCAAAACAGGAGGAACACCGGGGAGCTGTTTTTT. It yields the protein CASSQNRRNTGELFF.

The chain joins TRBV3-1 (or the pseudogene TRBV3-2) to TRBJ2-5; possibly TRBD1 for D (5 bases). Trimming took off 0 bases at V and 2 bases at J, with 10 bases between the two ends. This CDR3 is built from 15 residues. The germline V gene encodes CDR1 LGHDT and CDR2 YNNKEL (reference sequence). The CDR3 loop reads CASSQDLDKQETQYF. The CDR3 bases are TGTGCCAGCAGCCAAGATTTGGACAAGCAAGAGACCCAGTACTTC.

CDR3 DNA sequence: TGTGCCAGTAGTATAGCCAGGGACAGGGGATATGGCTACACCTTC. Translated, it gives CASSIARDRGYGYTF. The chain couples TRBV19 to TRBJ1-2; 10 bases are shared with TRBD1. Germline CDR1 reads LNHDA; CDR2 reads SQIVND (reference sequence). The CDR3 loop spans 15 amino acids. With V trimmed by 1 base and J by 5 bases, 4 bases remained unmatched.

The CDR3 DNA reads as TGCGCCAGCAGCGCCAACAGGGATGCGTACACCTTC. This translates into CASSANRDAYTF. J is TRBJ1-2 and V is TRBV5-1; possible D gene TRBD1, 6 bases. The CDR3 runs to 12 residues. Germline-derived CDR1 and CDR2 are SGHRS and YFSETQ. V lost 4 bases and J 11 bases, leaving 15 bases between the germline ends.

The rearrangement joins TRBV5-1 to TRBJ2-2, with 15 positions matching TRBD2. Losses at the gene ends were 3 bases for V and 7 bases for J; bases not matched to a gene: 7. The CDR3 sequence is 17 residues long. Germline V lookup: CDR1 SGHRS, CDR2 YFSETQ. The CDR3 nucleotides read TGCGCCAGCAGCTCCGGGACTAGCGGGGGGAGTATCGGGGAGCTGTTTTTT. Protein sequence: CASSSGTSGGSIGELFF.

The V call is TRBV20-1, the J call TRBJ1-1, with 7 nucleotides matching TRBD1. The CDR3 length is 11 residues. V shed 6 bases, J shed 12 bases, and the junction held 10 bases outside the gene matches. Germline CDR1 and CDR2: DFQATT and SNEGSKA (reference sequence). The CDR3 sequence: CSAKGALLTFF. The CDR3 DNA is TGCAGTGCCAAGGGGGCTCTGTTAACTTTCTTT.

The chain employs TRBV6-5 and TRBJ2-3, with 9 bases fitting TRBD1. The CDR3 extends over 15 amino acids. Germline CDR1 MNHEY, CDR2 SVGAGI. V lost 10 bases, J lost 6 bases, and 14 bases stayed unmatched. This chain's CDR3 is CATRGQGPPRDTQYF. In nucleotides, the CDR3 is TGTGCCACCAGAGGACAGGGGCCGCCTAGGGATACGCAGTATTTT.

This clone was observed a few times. V and J are TRBV15 and TRBJ1-2; no clear D. This CDR3 spans 13 amino acids. CDR1 is LNHNV and CDR2 is YYDKDF in the germline V gene (reference sequence). V lost 0 bases to trimming and J lost 5 bases, with 7 bases between them. CDR3 bases: TGTGCCACCAGCAGAGACCACAGTTATGGCTACACCTTC. This sequence encodes CATSRDHSYGYTF.

V is TRBV3-1 (or the pseudogene TRBV3-2) and J is TRBJ2-3; 12 bases map to TRBD2. The CDR3 consists of 15 residues. The germline V gene encodes CDR1 LGHDT and CDR2 YNNKEL (reference sequence). V trimming: 4 bases; J trimming: 3 bases; junction bases outside the gene matches: 2. The CDR3 loop is CASSPGLAGTDTQYF. The CDR3 DNA reads TGTGCCAGCAGCCCCGGACTAGCGGGGACAGATACGCAGTATTTT.

V usage is TRBV6-5 and J usage is TRBJ1-2, with 8 bases identical to TRBD1. Trimming took 7 bases from V and 5 from J; bases not matched to a gene: 12. The germline gives CDR1 MNHEY, CDR2 SVGAGI. CDR3 size: 15 residues. The CDR3: CASIWGQGAGYGYTF. For the CDR3, the DNA is TGTGCCAGCATATGGGGGCAGGGGGCTGGTTATGGCTACACCTTC.

In this sample, this clone turned up a few times. This chain uses TRBV5-4 with TRBJ2-5; the D gene is possibly TRBD2 (7 bases). There are 16 residues in the CDR3. The V end was cut by 4 bases, the J end by 3 bases, with 19 bases between. Germline V gene sequence: CDR1 SGHNT, CDR2 YYREEE (reference sequence). As DNA, the CDR3 is TGTGCCAGCAGCACTACGACGGGGGGCATGAAAGAGACCCAGTACTTC. This encodes CASSTTTGGMKETQYF.

The chain couples TRBV2 to TRBJ2-7; 8 bases are shared with TRBD1. V shed 6 bases, J shed 5 bases, and the junction held 9 bases outside the gene matches. Germline lookup yields CDR1 SNHLY and CDR2 FYNNEI. CDR3 length: 14 amino acids. The CDR3 DNA is TGTGCCAGCAGGGTAACAGGGGGTAGCGACGAGCAGTACTTC. Protein product: CASRVTGGSDEQYF.

The V and J genes are TRBV18 and TRBJ2-5; TRBD1 matches 8 bases. This CDR3 has 12 residues. The J segment lost 7 bases and the V segment lost 6 bases, leaving 4 bases of the junction unmatched. CDR1 and CDR2 from the germline V gene are KGHSH and LQKENI. CDR3 amino acids: CASSPGQGTQYF. The CDR3 DNA follows: TGTGCCAGCTCCCCCGGACAGGGGACCCAGTACTTC.

J is TRBJ2-1 and V is TRBV7-9; 7 bases are shared with TRBD2. Germline-derived CDR1 and CDR2 are SEHNR and FQNEAQ (reference sequence). V shed 6 bases, J shed 5 bases, and the junction held 7 bases outside the gene matches. The CDR3 covers 14 residues. CDR3 in amino acids: CASRPGTTNNEQFF. The CDR3 DNA sequence: TGTGCCAGCAGACCCGGGACTACCAACAATGAGCAGTTCTTC.

CDR3 region: CATMDRKVAKNIQYF. The DNA for the CDR3 is TGTGCCACCATGGACAGAAAGGTAGCCAAAAACATTCAGTACTTC. V gene TRBV19 combines with J gene TRBJ2-4; possibly TRBD1 for D (6 bases). The V gene's germline CDR1 is LNHDA and CDR2 SQIVND (reference sequence). The CDR3 has 15 amino acids. Trimming left V 10 bases short and J 0 bases short, with 16 bases between. Complete variable domain (other parts from reference TRBV19 and TRBJ2-4): DGGITQSPKYLFRKEGQNVTLSCEQNLNHDAMYWYRQDPGQGLRLIYYSQIVNDFQKGDIAEGYSVSREKKESFPLTVTSAQKNPTAFYLCATMDRKVAKNIQYFGAGTRLSVL.

This chain uses TRBV4-1 with TRBJ1-2; possibly TRBD1 for D (6 bases). The CDR3 sequence is 15 residues long. Trimming left V 0 bases short and J 2 bases short, with 10 bases between. CDR1 is MGHRA, CDR2 YSYEKL, per germline. The CDR3 DNA reads TGCGCCAGCAGCCAAGATGTGACAGGCAACTATGGCTACACCTTC. Its translation is CASSQDVTGNYGYTF.

This chain links TRBV13 with TRBJ1-2; TRBD1 is a possible D gene (6 bases). The V and J ends lost 2 bases and 6 bases respectively, with 22 bases between them. Germline assignment: CDR1 PRHDT and CDR2 FYEKMQ (reference sequence). The CDR3 is made up of 17 amino acids. CDR3: CASSLLIRGAGRDGYTF. The CDR3 coding sequence is TGTGCCAGCAGCTTACTTATCCGGGGGGCAGGGCGTGATGGCTACACCTTC.

V and J are TRBV11-3 and TRBJ2-1; 7 nucleotides align to TRBD1. The CDR3 has 15 residues. CDR1 and CDR2 from the germline V gene are SGHNT and YENEEA. Losses at the gene ends were 5 bases for V and 4 bases for J; bases not matched to a gene: 8. The CDR3 DNA follows: TGTGCCAGCAGCCCCCAGGGGGATTTATACAATGAGCAGTTCTTC. Translated: CASSPQGDLYNEQFF. Full variable domain (outside the CDR3, taken from reference TRBV11-3 and TRBJ2-1): EAGVVQSPRYKIIEKKQPVAFWCNPISGHNTLYWYLQNLGQGPELLIRYENEEAVDDSQLPKDRFSAERLKGVDSTLKIQPAELGDSAVYLCASSPQGDLYNEQFFGPGTRLTVL.

The chain carries TRBV28 and TRBJ1-4; possible D gene TRBD1, 5 bases. V lost 4 bases and J lost 5, with 8 bases in between. This CDR3 contains 13 residues. Germline CDR1 reads MDHEN; CDR2 reads SYDVKM. As DNA, the CDR3 is TGTGCCAGCAGTTGGCAGGGCAATGAAAAACTGTTTTTT. Translating it yields CASSWQGNEKLFF. The whole variable domain, remainder taken from reference TRBV28 and TRBJ1-4, is DVKVTQSSRYLVKRTGEKVFLECVQDMDHENMFWYRQDPGLGLRLIYFSYDVKMKEKGDIPEGYSVSREKKERFSLILESASTNQTSMYLCASSWQGNEKLFFGSGTQLSVL.

The rearrangement joins TRBV2 to TRBJ2-3; D is perhaps TRBD1 (6 bases). Trimming shortened V by 5 bases and J by 3 bases, and 12 bases separated the two germline ends. The CDR3 consists of 14 residues. Germline loops: CDR1 SNHLY, CDR2 FYNNEI. Written as DNA, the CDR3 is TGTGCCAGCAGTCCACTCCAGGGGACAGATACGCAGTATTTT. This encodes CASSPLQGTDTQYF.

V and J are TRBV5-1 and TRBJ1-2, with a possible D match to TRBD1 (6 bases). Germline V CDR1 and CDR2: SGHRS, YFSETQ. The CDR3 totals 14 residues. Trimming pared 0 bases from V and 8 bases from J, leaving 14 bases between. CDR3 in DNA: TGCGCCAGCAGCTTGGGTCAGGGGACCAAGGGCTACACCTTC. This sequence encodes CASSLGQGTKGYTF.

This clone was seen a handful of times. The chain is built from TRBV10-3 and TRBJ2-3; D remains unclear. CDR1 and CDR2 from the germline V gene are ENHRY and SYGVKD. The ends were cut back, 7 bases at V and 0 bases at J, with 8 bases in the middle. The CDR3 sequence is 13 residues long. CDR3: CAITAASTDTQYF. CDR3 sequence (DNA): TGTGCCATCACTGCAGCGAGCACAGATACGCAGTATTTT.

The chain is built from TRBV2 and TRBJ1-5; 9 bases agree with TRBD1. V dropped 4 bases and J dropped 7; count of bases not matched to a gene: 5. The CDR3 has 14 residues. In germline, CDR1 is SNHLY, CDR2 FYNNEI. The chain's CDR3 is CASSGGDRDQPQHF. DNA for the CDR3: TGTGCCAGCAGTGGAGGGGACAGGGACCAGCCCCAGCATTTT.